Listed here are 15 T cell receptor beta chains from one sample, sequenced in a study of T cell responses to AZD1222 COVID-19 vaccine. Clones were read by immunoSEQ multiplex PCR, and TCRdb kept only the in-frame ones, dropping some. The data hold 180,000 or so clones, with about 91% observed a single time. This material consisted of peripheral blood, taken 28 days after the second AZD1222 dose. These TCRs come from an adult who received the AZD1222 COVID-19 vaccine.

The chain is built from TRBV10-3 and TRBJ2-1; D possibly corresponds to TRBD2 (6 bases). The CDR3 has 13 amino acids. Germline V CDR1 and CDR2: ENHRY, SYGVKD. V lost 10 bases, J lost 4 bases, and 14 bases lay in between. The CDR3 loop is CASSGERYNEQFF. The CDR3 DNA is TGTGCCAGCTCGGGGGAACGGTACAATGAGCAGTTCTTC.

The CDR3 DNA is TGTGCCAGCAGCTTTTCTAGCGGGACCGGGGAGCTGTTTTTT. Its translation: CASSFSSGTGELFF. The chain couples TRBV7-2 to TRBJ2-2; TRBD2 agrees at 8 bases. From germline, CDR1 is SGHTA and CDR2 FQGNSA. This CDR3 has 14 amino acids. The V and J ends lost 3 bases and 5 bases, in that order; junction bases with no gene match: 2.

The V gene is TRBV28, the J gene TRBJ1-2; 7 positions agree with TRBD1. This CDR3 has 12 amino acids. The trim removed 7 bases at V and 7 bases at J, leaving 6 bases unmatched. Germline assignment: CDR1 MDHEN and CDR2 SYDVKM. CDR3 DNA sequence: TGTGCCAGCACGGAGGGGGCGCGTGGCTACACCTTC. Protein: CASTEGARGYTF.

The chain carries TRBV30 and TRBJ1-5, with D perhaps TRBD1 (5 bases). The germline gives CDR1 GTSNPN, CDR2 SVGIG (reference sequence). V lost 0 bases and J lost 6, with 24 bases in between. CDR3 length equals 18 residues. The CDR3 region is CAWSVPWGERGKGQPQHF. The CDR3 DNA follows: TGTGCCTGGAGTGTACCATGGGGGGAGAGGGGCAAAGGTCAGCCCCAGCATTTT.

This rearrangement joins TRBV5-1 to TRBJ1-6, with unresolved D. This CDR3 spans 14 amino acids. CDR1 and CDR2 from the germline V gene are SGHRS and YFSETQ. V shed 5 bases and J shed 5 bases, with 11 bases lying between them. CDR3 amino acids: CASRWTANNSPLHF. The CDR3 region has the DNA TGCGCCAGCAGGTGGACTGCGAATAATTCACCCCTCCACTTT.

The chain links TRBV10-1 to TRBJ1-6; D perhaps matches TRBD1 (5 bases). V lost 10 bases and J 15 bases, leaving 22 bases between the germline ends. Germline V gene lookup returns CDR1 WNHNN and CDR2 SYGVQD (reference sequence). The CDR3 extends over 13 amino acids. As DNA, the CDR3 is TGCGCCACCTGCGGGACGCCCCAACGCCACCTCCACTTT. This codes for CATCGTPQRHLHF.

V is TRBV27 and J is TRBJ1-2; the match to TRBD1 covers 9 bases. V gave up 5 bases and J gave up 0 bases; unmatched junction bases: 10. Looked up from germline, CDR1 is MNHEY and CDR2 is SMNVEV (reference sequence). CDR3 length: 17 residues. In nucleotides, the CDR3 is TGTGCCAGCAGTCCCATCCCGGGACAGGGTGCTAACTATGGCTACACCTTC. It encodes CASSPIPGQGANYGYTF.

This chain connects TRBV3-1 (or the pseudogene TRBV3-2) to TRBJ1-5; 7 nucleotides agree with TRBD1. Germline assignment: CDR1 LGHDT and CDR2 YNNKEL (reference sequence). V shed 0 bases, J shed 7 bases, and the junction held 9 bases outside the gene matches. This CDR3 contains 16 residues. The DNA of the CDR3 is TGTGCCAGCAGCCAAGATTACCGGCAGGGGGGACAGCCCCAGCATTTT. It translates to CASSQDYRQGGQPQHF.

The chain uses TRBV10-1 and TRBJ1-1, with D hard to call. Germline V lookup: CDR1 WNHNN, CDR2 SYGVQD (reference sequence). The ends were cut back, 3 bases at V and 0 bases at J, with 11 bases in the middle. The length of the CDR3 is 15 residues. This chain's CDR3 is CASSDLRIMNTEAFF. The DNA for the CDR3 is TGCGCCAGCAGTGACTTGCGGATCATGAACACTGAAGCTTTCTTT.

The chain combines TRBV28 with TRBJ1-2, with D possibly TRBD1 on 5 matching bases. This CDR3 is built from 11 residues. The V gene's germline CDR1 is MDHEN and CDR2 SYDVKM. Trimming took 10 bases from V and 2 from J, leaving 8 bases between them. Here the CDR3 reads CATYRNYGYTF. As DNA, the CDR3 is TGTGCCACCTACAGGAACTATGGCTACACCTTC.

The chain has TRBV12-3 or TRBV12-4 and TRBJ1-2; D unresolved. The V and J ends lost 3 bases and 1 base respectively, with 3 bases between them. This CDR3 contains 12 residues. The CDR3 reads CASSLGNYGYTF. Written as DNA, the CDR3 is TGTGCCAGCAGTTTGGGTAACTATGGCTACACCTTC.

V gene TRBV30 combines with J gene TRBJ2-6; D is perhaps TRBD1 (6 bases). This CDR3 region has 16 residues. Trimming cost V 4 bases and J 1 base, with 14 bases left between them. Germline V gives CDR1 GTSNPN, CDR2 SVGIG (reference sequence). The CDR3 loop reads CAWKRGHASGANVLTF. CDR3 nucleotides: TGTGCCTGGAAAAGGGGACACGCGTCTGGGGCCAACGTCCTGACTTTC.

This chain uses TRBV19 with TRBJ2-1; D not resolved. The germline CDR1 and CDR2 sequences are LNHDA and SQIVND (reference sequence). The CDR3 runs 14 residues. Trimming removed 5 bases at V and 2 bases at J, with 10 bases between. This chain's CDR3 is CASSQRGTYNEQFF. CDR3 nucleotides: TGTGCCAGTAGTCAGCGAGGAACCTACAATGAGCAGTTCTTC.

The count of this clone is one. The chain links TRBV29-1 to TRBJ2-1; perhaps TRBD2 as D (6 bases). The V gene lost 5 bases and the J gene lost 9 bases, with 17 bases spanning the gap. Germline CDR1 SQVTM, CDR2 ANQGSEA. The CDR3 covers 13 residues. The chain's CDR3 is CSVPGTSRGEQFF. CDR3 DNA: TGCAGCGTTCCTGGGACTTCGAGGGGTGAGCAGTTCTTC.

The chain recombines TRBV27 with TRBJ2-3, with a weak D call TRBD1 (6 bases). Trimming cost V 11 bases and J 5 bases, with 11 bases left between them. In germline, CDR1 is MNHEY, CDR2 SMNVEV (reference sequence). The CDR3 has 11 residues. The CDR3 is CAARGGDTQYF. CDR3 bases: TGTGCCGCCAGGGGTGGAGATACGCAGTATTTT.